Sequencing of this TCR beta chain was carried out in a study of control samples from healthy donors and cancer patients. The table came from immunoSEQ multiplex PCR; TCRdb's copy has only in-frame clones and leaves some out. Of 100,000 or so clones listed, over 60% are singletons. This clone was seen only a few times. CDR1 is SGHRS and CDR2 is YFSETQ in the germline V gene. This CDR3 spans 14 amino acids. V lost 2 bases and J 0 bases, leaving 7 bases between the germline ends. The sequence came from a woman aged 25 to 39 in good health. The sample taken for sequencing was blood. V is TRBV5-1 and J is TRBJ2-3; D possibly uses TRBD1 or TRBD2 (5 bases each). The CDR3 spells CASSFWDSTDTQYF. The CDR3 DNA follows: TGCGCCAGCAGCTTTTGGGACAGCACAGATACGCAGTATTTT.